This T cell receptor beta chain was recorded in a study of blood T cell repertoires in COVID-19. Study summary: Both acute and convalescent COVID-19 samples were obtained from the United States, Italy and Spain. In each case, the material was cDNA or gDNA derived from T cells, B-cell-depleted T cells, or PBMCs.

As originally analysed: Reference gene primers were amplified, and this amplification served to estimate nucleated cell counts. The assay was immunoSEQ multiplex PCR, and TCRdb's table has in-frame clones only and misses some. V and J calls and clone size are given by that table; D and trimming were obtained from the DNA. This table holds under 65,000 clones, 85% to 90% found once. CDR3 length: 15 amino acids. J was trimmed by 10 bases and V by 5 bases; bases with no gene match: 11. Germline V gives CDR1 SGHTA, CDR2 FQGTGA. Sequencing was done on a sample of peripheral blood. This chain uses TRBV7-3 with TRBJ2-6; 7 bases are shared with TRBD2. The TCR comes from a man in his 60s with acute or convalescent COVID-19. CDR3 region: CASSPRLGEGNVLTF. The CDR3 DNA follows: TGTGCCAGCAGCCCCCGACTAGGGGAGGGTAACGTCCTGACTTTC.